The clone carrying this TCR beta chain was seen more than once but under ten times. Its antigen is unidentified. This sample is drawn from a study of identical twins. A universal primer binding site was introduced by template switching. The final cDNA contained unique molecular identifiers. TCRdb redid the calling of the 5' RACE reads with MiXCR, one entry per CDR3 protein. The data hold 450,000 or so distinct CDR3 sequences, with roughly 13% observed a single time. V was pared by 1 base and J by 3 bases, with 10 bases between. CDR3 length: 14 amino acids. Germline CDR1 and CDR2: SGHRS and YFSETQ. Broader study findings: Zero-insertion analyses could be partly confounded by invariant MAIT and iNKT cells. Insertions ran lower in abundant cord blood beta clonotypes, though not in memory repertoires. Models underestimated out-of-frame TCR alpha sharing in monozygotic twins.

These same data were also listed under a study on yellow fever vaccine responses in identical twins.

Sequenced: CD4+ T cells sorted from blood. The sequence was obtained from a woman between 18 and 29 years old in good health. The chain combines TRBV5-1 with TRBJ1-1, with D hard to call. This CDR3 is CASSLLQTDTEAFF. The CDR3 DNA follows: TGCGCCAGCAGCTTGCTGCAGACCGACACTGAAGCTTTCTTT.